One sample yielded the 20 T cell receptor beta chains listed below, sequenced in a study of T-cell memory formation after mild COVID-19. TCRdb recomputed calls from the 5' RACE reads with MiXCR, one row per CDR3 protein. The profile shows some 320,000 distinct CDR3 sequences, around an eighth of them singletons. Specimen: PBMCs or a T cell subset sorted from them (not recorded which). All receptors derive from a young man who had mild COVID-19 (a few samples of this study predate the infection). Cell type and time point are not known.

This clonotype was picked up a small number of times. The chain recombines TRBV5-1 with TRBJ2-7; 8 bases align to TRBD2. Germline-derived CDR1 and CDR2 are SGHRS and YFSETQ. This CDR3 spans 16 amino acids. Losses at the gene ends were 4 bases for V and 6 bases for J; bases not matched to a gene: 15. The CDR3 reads CASSPMRGAASIEQYF. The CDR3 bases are TGCGCCAGCAGCCCTATGCGGGGGGCCGCATCAATCGAGCAGTACTTC.

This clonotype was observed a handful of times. CDR3 region: CASSQVPGADNSPLHF. In DNA, the CDR3 is TGTGCCAGCAGCCAAGTTCCGGGGGCGGATAATTCACCCCTCCACTTT. This rearrangement joins TRBV3-1 to TRBJ1-6, with D maybe TRBD1 (6 bases). Trimming took off 1 base at V and 5 bases at J, with 12 bases between the two ends. Germline CDR1 and CDR2: LGHDT and YNNKEL (reference sequence). This CDR3 has 16 residues.

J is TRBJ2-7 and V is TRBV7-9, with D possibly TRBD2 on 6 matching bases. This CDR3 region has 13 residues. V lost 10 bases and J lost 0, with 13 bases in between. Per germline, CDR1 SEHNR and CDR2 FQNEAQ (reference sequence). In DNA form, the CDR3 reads TGTGCCACCTTGGACGGGAGCTCCTACGAGCAGTACTTC. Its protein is CATLDGSSYEQYF.

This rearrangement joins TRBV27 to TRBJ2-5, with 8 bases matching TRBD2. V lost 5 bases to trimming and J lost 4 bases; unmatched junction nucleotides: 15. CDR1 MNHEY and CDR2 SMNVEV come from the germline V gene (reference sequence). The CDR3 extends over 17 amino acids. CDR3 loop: CASSMSGSGGGVETQYF. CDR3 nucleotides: TGTGCCAGCAGTATGTCTGGGAGCGGGGGTGGCGTAGAGACCCAGTACTTC.

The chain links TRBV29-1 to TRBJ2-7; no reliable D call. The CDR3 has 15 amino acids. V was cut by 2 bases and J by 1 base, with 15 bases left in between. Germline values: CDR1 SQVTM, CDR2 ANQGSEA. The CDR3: CSVESSTDESYEQYF. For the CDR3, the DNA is TGCAGCGTTGAATCGTCAACAGACGAATCCTACGAGCAGTACTTC.

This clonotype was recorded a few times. The CDR3 DNA follows: TGTGCCAGCAGTTCGGGGGCATGGACCGGGGAGCTGTTTTTT. Its protein product is CASSSGAWTGELFF. The genes are TRBV6-5 and TRBJ2-2; either TRBD1 or TRBD2 may fit D (6 bases each). Germline V gives CDR1 MNHEY, CDR2 SVGAGI. V gave up 4 bases and J gave up 5 bases, with 11 bases separating them. The length of the CDR3 is 14 residues.

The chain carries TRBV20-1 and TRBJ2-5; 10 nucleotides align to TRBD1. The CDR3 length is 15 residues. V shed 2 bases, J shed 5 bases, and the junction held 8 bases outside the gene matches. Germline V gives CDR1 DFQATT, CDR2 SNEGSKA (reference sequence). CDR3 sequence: CSARRMDRGWETQYF. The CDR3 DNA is TGCAGTGCTAGAAGGATGGACAGGGGGTGGGAGACCCAGTACTTC.

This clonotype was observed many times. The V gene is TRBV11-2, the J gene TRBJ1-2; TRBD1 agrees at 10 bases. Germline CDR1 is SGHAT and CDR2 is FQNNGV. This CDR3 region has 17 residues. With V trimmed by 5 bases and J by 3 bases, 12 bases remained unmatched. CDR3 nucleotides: TGTGCCAGCAGCCACCCGGGACAGGGGACTCGCGACTATGGCTACACCTTC. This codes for CASSHPGQGTRDYGYTF.

CDR3 in amino acids: CSARGYQETQYF. CDR3 nucleotides: TGCAGTGCTAGGGGCTACCAAGAGACCCAGTACTTC. The chain is built from TRBV20-1 and TRBJ2-5; D not certain. There are 12 residues in the CDR3. Germline V gene sequence: CDR1 DFQATT, CDR2 SNEGSKA (reference sequence). The V and J ends lost 3 bases and 0 bases respectively, with 5 bases between them.

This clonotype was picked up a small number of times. CDR3 DNA sequence: TGCGCCAGCGGTCCGGGACTGGGCACAGATACGCAGTATTTT. Its translation: CASGPGLGTDTQYF. J is TRBJ2-3 and V is TRBV4-1; perhaps TRBD2 as D (6 bases). Per the germline V gene, CDR1 is MGHRA and CDR2 is YSYEKL. This CDR3 spans 14 amino acids. The ends were cut back, 8 bases at V and 1 base at J, with 13 bases in the middle.

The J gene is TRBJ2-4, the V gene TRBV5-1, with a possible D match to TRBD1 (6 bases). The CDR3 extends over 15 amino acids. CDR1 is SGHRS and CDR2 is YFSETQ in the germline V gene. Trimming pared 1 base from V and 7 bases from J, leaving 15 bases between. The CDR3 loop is CASSLRSGAVNIQYF. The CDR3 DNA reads TGCGCCAGCAGCTTGCGCTCAGGGGCGGTGAACATTCAGTACTTC.

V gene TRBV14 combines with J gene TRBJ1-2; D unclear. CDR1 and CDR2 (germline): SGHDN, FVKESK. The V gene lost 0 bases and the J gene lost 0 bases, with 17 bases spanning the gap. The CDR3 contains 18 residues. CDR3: CASSQDWASEETNYGYTF. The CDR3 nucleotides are TGTGCCAGCAGCCAAGATTGGGCCAGCGAGGAAACTAACTATGGCTACACCTTC.

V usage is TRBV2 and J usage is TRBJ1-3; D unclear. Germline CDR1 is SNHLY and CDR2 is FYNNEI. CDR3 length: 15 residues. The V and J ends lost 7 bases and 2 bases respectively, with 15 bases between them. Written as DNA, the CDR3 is TGTGCCAGCACGGAGGTTCTGGGGACTGGAAACACCATATATTTT. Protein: CASTEVLGTGNTIYF.

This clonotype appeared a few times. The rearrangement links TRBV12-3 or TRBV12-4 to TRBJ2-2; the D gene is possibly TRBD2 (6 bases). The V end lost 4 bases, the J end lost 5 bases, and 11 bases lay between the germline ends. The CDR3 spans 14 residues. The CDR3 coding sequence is TGTGCCAGCAGTTCCGGGACTTGGACCGGGGAGCTGTTTTTT. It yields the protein CASSSGTWTGELFF.

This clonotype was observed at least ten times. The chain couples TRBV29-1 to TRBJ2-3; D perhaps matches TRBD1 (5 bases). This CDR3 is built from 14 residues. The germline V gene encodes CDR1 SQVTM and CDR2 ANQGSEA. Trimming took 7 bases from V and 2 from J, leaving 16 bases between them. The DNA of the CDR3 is TGCAGCGCTGCCGGACGACAGTTCACAGATACGCAGTATTTT. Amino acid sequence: CSAAGRQFTDTQYF.

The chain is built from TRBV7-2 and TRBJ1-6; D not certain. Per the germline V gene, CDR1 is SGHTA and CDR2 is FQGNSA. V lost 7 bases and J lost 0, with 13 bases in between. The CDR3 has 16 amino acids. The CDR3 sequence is CASTTTANSYNSPLHF. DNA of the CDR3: TGTGCCAGCACCACTACGGCCAACTCCTATAATTCACCCCTCCACTTT.

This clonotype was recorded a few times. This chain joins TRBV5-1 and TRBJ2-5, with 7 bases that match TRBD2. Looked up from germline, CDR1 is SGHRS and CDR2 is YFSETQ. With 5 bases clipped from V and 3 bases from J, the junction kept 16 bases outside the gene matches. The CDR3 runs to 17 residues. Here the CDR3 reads CASSFGAGPGSEETQYF. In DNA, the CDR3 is TGCGCCAGCAGTTTTGGAGCGGGACCCGGGTCCGAAGAGACCCAGTACTTC.

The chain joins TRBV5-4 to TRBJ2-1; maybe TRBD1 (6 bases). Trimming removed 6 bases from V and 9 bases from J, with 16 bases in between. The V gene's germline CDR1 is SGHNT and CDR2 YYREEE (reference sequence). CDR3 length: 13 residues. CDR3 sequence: CASTFAGTIEQFF. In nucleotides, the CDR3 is TGTGCCAGCACGTTCGCCGGGACAATTGAGCAGTTCTTC.

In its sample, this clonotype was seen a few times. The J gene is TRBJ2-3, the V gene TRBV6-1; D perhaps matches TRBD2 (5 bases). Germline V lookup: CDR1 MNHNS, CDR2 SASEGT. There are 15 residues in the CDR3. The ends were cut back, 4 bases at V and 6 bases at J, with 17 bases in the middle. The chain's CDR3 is CASSGRGDNTDTQYF. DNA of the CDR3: TGTGCCAGCAGTGGACGGGGAGACAATACGGATACGCAGTATTTT.

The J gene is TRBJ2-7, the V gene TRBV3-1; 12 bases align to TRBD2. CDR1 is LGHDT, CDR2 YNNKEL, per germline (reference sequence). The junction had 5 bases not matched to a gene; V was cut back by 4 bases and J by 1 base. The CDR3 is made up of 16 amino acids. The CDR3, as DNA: TGTGCCAGCAGCCCCCCCGGACTAGCGGGATCCTACGAGCAGTACTTC. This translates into CASSPPGLAGSYEQYF.